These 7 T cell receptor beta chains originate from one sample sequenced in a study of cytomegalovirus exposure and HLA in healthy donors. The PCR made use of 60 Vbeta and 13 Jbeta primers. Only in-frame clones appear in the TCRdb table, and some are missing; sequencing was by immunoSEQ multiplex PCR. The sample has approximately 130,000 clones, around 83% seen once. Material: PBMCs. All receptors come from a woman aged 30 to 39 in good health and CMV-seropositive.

The CDR3 reads CASSLVGRGTNSPLHF. The CDR3 region has the DNA TGTGCCAGCAGCTTAGTCGGCAGAGGAACCAATTCACCCCTCCACTTT. The V and J genes are TRBV7-8 and TRBJ1-6; no firm D call. V was shortened by 1 base and J by 7 bases, with 14 bases between the two germline ends. CDR1 and CDR2 from the germline V gene are SGHVS and FQNEAQ. The CDR3 has 16 amino acids.

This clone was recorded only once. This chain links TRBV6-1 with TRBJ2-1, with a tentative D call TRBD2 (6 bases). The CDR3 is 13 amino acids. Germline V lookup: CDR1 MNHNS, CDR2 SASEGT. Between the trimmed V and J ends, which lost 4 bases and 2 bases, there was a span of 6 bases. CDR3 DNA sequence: TGTGCCAGCAGTGCGGGGGCCTACAATGAGCAGTTCTTC. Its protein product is CASSAGAYNEQFF.

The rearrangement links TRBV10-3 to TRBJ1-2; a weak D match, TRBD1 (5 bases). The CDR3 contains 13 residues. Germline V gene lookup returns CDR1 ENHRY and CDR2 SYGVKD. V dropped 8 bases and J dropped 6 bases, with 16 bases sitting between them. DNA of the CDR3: TGTGCCATCGGACTCTCGCGGGGCGATGGCTACACCTTC. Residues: CAIGLSRGDGYTF.

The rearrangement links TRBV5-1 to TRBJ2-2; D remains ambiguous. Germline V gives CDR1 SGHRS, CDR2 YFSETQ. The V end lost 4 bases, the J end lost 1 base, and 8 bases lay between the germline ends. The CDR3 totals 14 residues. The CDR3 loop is CASSLDGNTGELFF. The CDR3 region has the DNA TGCGCCAGCAGCCTGGACGGGAACACCGGGGAGCTGTTTTTT.

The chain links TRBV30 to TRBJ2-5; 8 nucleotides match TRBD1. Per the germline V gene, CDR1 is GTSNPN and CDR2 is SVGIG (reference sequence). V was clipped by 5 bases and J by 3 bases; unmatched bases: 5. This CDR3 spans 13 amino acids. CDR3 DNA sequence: TGTGCCTGGGCGATGACAGGGGAAGAGACCCAGTACTTC. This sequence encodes CAWAMTGEETQYF.

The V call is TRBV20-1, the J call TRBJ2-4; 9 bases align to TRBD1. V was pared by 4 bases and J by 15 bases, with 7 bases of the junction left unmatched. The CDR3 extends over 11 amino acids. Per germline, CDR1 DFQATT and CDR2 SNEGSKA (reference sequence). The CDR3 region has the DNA TGCAGTGCTACCGGGACAGGGCGGAGGTACTTC. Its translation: CSATGTGRRYF.

CDR3 sequence reads: CASSTDYGAGLTTEAFF. Here the CDR3 DNA reads TGTGCCAGCAGCACCGATTATGGGGCAGGCCTTACCACTGAAGCTTTCTTT. The gene calls are TRBV21-1 and TRBJ1-1; the DNA was not compared with TRBD1, the D call given in the table. TRBV21-1 is designated a pseudogene. The CDR3 length is 17 residues.